The 26 T cell receptor beta chains below all came from one sample that was sequenced in a study of T cells after yellow fever vaccination. TCRdb redid the calling of the 5' RACE reads with MiXCR, one entry per CDR3 protein. Of 110,000 or so distinct CDR3 sequences in the sample, about 7.2% were seen once. The source was CD4+ T cells sorted from PBMCs, collected about 49 days after the first yellow fever vaccination. The receptors shown here come from a man younger than 30 who received the YFV17D yellow fever vaccine.

In this sample, this clonotype turned up many times. The J gene is TRBJ1-2, the V gene TRBV6-5; TRBD1 aligns across 7 bases. The CDR3 runs 14 residues. The germline gives CDR1 MNHEY, CDR2 SVGAGI. V shed 4 bases and J 0 bases; nucleotides not matched to a gene: 2. CDR3 bases: TGTGCCAGCAGTTGGGACAGCACTAACTATGGCTACACCTTC. Translating it yields CASSWDSTNYGYTF.

This clonotype was picked up many times. This chain connects TRBV7-2 to TRBJ2-7; D is perhaps TRBD1 or TRBD2 (5 bases each). The V end lost 2 bases, the J end lost 6 bases, and 8 bases lay between the germline ends. This CDR3 has 12 amino acids. Germline V lookup: CDR1 SGHTA, CDR2 FQGNSA. The CDR3 loop reads CASSLSGTEQYV. Written as DNA, the CDR3 is TGTGCCAGCAGCTTATCAGGGACCGAGCAGTACGTC.

This clonotype has a count of ten or more. The V call is TRBV12-3 or TRBV12-4, the J call TRBJ2-7; no clear D gene. Trimming stripped 3 bases from V and 4 bases from J, with 7 bases between. The CDR3 consists of 12 residues. The CDR3 sequence: CASSFNNYEQYV. In nucleotides, the CDR3 is TGTGCCAGCAGTTTCAACAATTACGAGCAGTACGTC.

This clonotype has only a few counts. This sequence joins TRBV18 and TRBJ1-2, with TRBD1 as a possible D gene (6 bases). Germline values: CDR1 KGHSH, CDR2 LQKENI. This CDR3 region has 13 residues. Trimming shortened V by 2 bases and J by 8 bases, and 12 bases separated the two germline ends. The CDR3 protein is CASSPSGDNGYTF. In nucleotides, the CDR3 is TGTGCCAGCTCACCATCAGGGGACAACGGCTACACCTTC.

This clonotype showed up many times. The chain combines TRBV7-2 with TRBJ2-3; D remains ambiguous. Germline CDR1 is SGHTA and CDR2 is FQGNSA. This CDR3 is built from 12 residues. V was trimmed by 2 bases and J by 9 bases, leaving 9 bases between them. CDR3 bases: TGTGCCAGCAGCTTATCGACCTCCACGCAGTATTTT. Its protein is CASSLSTSTQYF.

This clonotype was detected many times. The V gene is TRBV5-1, the J gene TRBJ2-2; D perhaps matches TRBD2 (5 bases). Deletions cut 1 base from V and 0 bases from J, with 10 bases between. Germline assignment: CDR1 SGHRS and CDR2 YFSETQ. This CDR3 has 16 residues. The CDR3 DNA reads TGCGCCAGCAGCTTGCGGGCGGGTTCGAACACCGGGGAGCTGTTTTTT. Translation: CASSLRAGSNTGELFF.

The chain couples TRBV20-1 to TRBJ2-3; 14 bases fit TRBD2. Unmatched junction bases numbered 3, after V lost 7 bases and J lost 0 bases. The germline V gene has CDR1 DFQATT and CDR2 SNEGSKA (reference sequence). The CDR3 consists of 15 residues. CDR3 sequence: CSGGLAGGSTDTQYF. The CDR3 coding sequence is TGCAGTGGCGGACTAGCGGGGGGCAGCACAGATACGCAGTATTTT.

This clonotype was found many times. This rearrangement joins TRBV2 to TRBJ2-2, with D unresolved. The germline CDR1 and CDR2 sequences are SNHLY and FYNNEI. Trimming pared 7 bases from V and 2 bases from J, leaving 11 bases between. The CDR3 is 14 residues long. The CDR3 sequence: CASTGSFNTGELFF. The CDR3, as DNA: TGTGCCAGCACGGGCAGCTTTAACACCGGGGAGCTGTTTTTT.

This clonotype occurred many times. The chain is built from TRBV5-1 and TRBJ1-1, with D perhaps TRBD1 (5 bases). V was pared by 0 bases and J by 11 bases, with 17 bases between. Germline CDR1 and CDR2: SGHRS and YFSETQ. The CDR3 runs to 14 residues. CDR3 DNA sequence: TGCGCCAGCAGCTTGGGGCCCGAGGCGGGGCCGGCTTTCTTT. It yields the protein CASSLGPEAGPAFF.

This clonotype was recorded only once. The V gene is TRBV3-1, the J gene TRBJ2-1; D not certain. In germline, CDR1 is LGHDT, CDR2 YNNKEL (reference sequence). The CDR3 runs 12 residues. V lost 4 bases, J lost 7 bases, and 8 bases lay in between. CDR3 loop: CASSPLANEQFF. CDR3 nucleotide sequence: TGTGCCAGCAGCCCCCTCGCGAATGAGCAGTTCTTC.

Many counts were recorded for this clonotype. The rearrangement uses TRBV7-2 and TRBJ1-2; TRBD1 matches 7 bases. Germline CDR1 SGHTA, CDR2 FQGNSA. The CDR3 runs 14 residues. The V gene end was trimmed by 3 bases and the J gene end by 6 bases; junction bases not matched to a gene: 7. CDR3 nucleotides: TGTGCCAGCAGCTTGCGAGGTACAGGGGATGGCTACACCTTC. Its translation is CASSLRGTGDGYTF.

Note on this clonotype: This may stem from a read error, because a much larger clone lies one nucleotide away. The chain is built from TRBV5-6 and TRBJ2-7, with a possible D match to TRBD2 (5 bases). Trimming took 3 bases from V and 0 from J, leaving 13 bases between them. The CDR3 is 15 residues long. CDR1 is SGHDT and CDR2 is YYEEEE in the germline V gene. CDR3 in DNA: TGTGCCAGCAGCTCTTGGCGGGTTTGCTCCTACGAGCAGTACGTC. Translated, it gives CASSSWRVCSYEQYV.

The sample holds many counts of this clonotype. This chain uses TRBV27 with TRBJ1-5; 8 positions agree with TRBD1. Losses at the gene ends were 0 bases for V and 4 bases for J; bases not matched to a gene: 2. This CDR3 is built from 15 residues. Germline lookup yields CDR1 MNHEY and CDR2 SMNVEV (reference sequence). This CDR3 is CASSLSDRVNQPQHF. The CDR3 region has the DNA TGTGCCAGCAGTTTATCGGACAGGGTGAATCAGCCCCAGCATTTT.

The V and J genes are TRBV20-1 and TRBJ2-7; D unclear. The CDR3 extends over 13 amino acids. CDR1 DFQATT and CDR2 SNEGSKA come from the germline V gene (reference sequence). Trimming cost V 2 bases and J 7 bases, with 15 bases left between them. CDR3 sequence reads: CSARSPSGDEQYF. The CDR3 nucleotides read TGCAGTGCTAGATCACCGTCCGGTGATGAGCAGTACTTC.

This clonotype was counted many times. This rearrangement joins TRBV29-1 to TRBJ1-1; 7 bases agree with TRBD1. Unmatched junction bases numbered 4, after V lost 4 bases and J lost 2 bases. Per germline, CDR1 SQVTM and CDR2 ANQGSEA. The CDR3 spans 13 residues. CDR3 nucleotides: TGCAGCGTTGCGGGACAGACAAACACTGAAGCTTTCTTT. Amino acid sequence: CSVAGQTNTEAFF.

This clonotype was seen ten or more times. The gene calls are TRBV6-5 and TRBJ2-1, with D perhaps matching TRBD2 (6 bases). CDR1 MNHEY and CDR2 SVGAGI come from the germline V gene. The length of the CDR3 is 15 residues. The V end lost 7 bases, the J end lost 8 bases, and 21 bases lay between the germline ends. The CDR3 sequence is CASNSRGLTWHEQFF. DNA for the CDR3: TGTGCCAGCAACTCCCGGGGACTGACATGGCATGAGCAGTTCTTC.

The chain uses TRBV23-1 and TRBJ1-5; 8 positions match TRBD1. TRBV23-1 is classed as an ORF, of uncertain function. Trimming at V came to 10 bases and at J to 3 bases, leaving 5 bases not matched to a gene. The CDR3 contains 13 residues. The CDR3 DNA follows: TGCGCCACCGGGACAGGCAACAATCAGCCCCAGCATTTT. Translating it yields CATGTGNNQPQHF.

The rearrangement joins TRBV10-3 to TRBJ2-1; 7 nucleotides align to TRBD1. Unmatched junction bases numbered 10, after V lost 4 bases and J lost 7 bases. CDR3 length: 15 residues. The germline gives CDR1 ENHRY, CDR2 SYGVKD. The CDR3 sequence: CAISVPGQPPNEQFF. CDR3 in DNA: TGTGCCATCAGTGTGCCGGGACAGCCTCCTAATGAGCAGTTCTTC.

This clonotype showed up just a few times. This chain joins TRBV4-2 and TRBJ2-7; D is ambiguous. Germline assignment: CDR1 LGHNA and CDR2 YNFKEQ. V was shortened by 0 bases and J by 4 bases, with 7 bases between the two germline ends. The CDR3 has 13 residues. The CDR3, as DNA: TGTGCCAGCAGCCAAGATCTGGAATACGAGCAGTACTTC. Translated, it gives CASSQDLEYEQYF.

This clonotype was counted many times. This rearrangement joins TRBV18 to TRBJ2-1; D is perhaps TRBD1 (5 bases). V was clipped by 3 bases and J by 6 bases, with 12 bases between them. The CDR3 is made up of 14 amino acids. Germline values: CDR1 KGHSH, CDR2 LQKENI. This CDR3 is CASSPGRDPNEQFF. CDR3 nucleotide sequence: TGTGCCAGCTCACCCGGCAGGGATCCCAATGAGCAGTTCTTC.

V gene TRBV19 combines with J gene TRBJ2-7; the D call may be TRBD1 or TRBD2 (5 bases each). Between the trimmed V and J ends, which lost 10 bases and 2 bases, there was a span of 18 bases. CDR1 and CDR2 (germline): LNHDA, SQIVND (reference sequence). CDR3 length equals 14 residues. The DNA of the CDR3 is TGTGCCACGGCCGGGACCGGGGAAACCTACGAGCAGTACTTC. This sequence encodes CATAGTGETYEQYF.

This clonotype has a count of ten or more. The chain uses TRBV7-2 and TRBJ2-5, with TRBD2 matching 9 bases. Germline V gene sequence: CDR1 SGHTA, CDR2 FQGNSA. The J segment lost 3 bases and the V segment lost 3 bases, leaving 2 bases of the junction unmatched. There are 14 residues in the CDR3. CDR3 protein: CASSFGGGEETQYF. CDR3 DNA sequence: TGTGCCAGCAGCTTCGGCGGGGGGGAAGAGACCCAGTACTTC.

This clonotype occurred many times. V is TRBV4-3 and J is TRBJ1-5; D gene ambiguous. CDR1 and CDR2 from the germline V gene are LGHNA and YSLEER. The CDR3 runs to 15 residues. Trimming removed 0 bases from V and 6 bases from J, with 12 bases in between. In DNA, the CDR3 is TGCGCCAGCAGCCAAGAGTATGATCTTGGTCAGCCCCAGCATTTT. Protein product: CASSQEYDLGQPQHF.

This clonotype was observed many times. The chain is built from TRBV7-6 and TRBJ2-1, with 12 bases identical to TRBD2. CDR1 and CDR2 (germline): SGHVS, FNYEAQ. Trimming cost V 2 bases and J 2 bases; bases outside gene matches: 4. This CDR3 has 17 residues. Here the CDR3 DNA reads TGTGCCAGCAGCTTACGGGCTAGCGGGGGGGCCTACAATGAGCAGTTCTTC. Its translation: CASSLRASGGAYNEQFF.

This clonotype was seen repeatedly, ten times or more. This rearrangement joins TRBV7-2 to TRBJ2-5; a weak D match, TRBD2 (6 bases). The V end lost 5 bases, the J end lost 5 bases, and 18 bases lay between the germline ends. The CDR3 length is 15 residues. The germline CDR1 and CDR2 sequences are SGHTA and FQGNSA. Here the CDR3 DNA reads TGTGCCAGCAGCAACAACCGGGCCCGGGGGGAGACCCAGTACTTC. It translates to CASSNNRARGETQYF.

At least ten counts were recorded for this clonotype. The rearrangement links TRBV7-2 to TRBJ2-7, with 12 positions matching TRBD2. Germline-derived CDR1 and CDR2 are SGHTA and FQGNSA. This CDR3 is 18 amino acids long. V was clipped by 2 bases and J by 0 bases; unmatched bases: 8. The CDR3 nucleotides are TGTGCCAGCAGCTTAAGCCCTAGCGGGGGGGGATACTCCTACGAGCAGTACTTC. Protein sequence: CASSLSPSGGGYSYEQYF.